This passage covers 32 T cell receptor beta chains from one sample sequenced in a study of T-cell memory formation after mild COVID-19. Via MiXCR, TCRdb re-called the 5' RACE reads, giving one row per CDR3 protein. The sample has a few hundred thousand distinct CDR3 sequences, under 20% seen once. Sample: PBMCs or a T cell subset sorted from them (not recorded which). These receptor sequences come from a man in his late teens or twenties who had mild COVID-19 (a few samples of this study predate the infection). Cell type and time point are not known.

The J gene is TRBJ1-5, the V gene TRBV6-2 or TRBV6-3; D ambiguous. CDR3 size: 14 residues. Trimming stripped 2 bases from V and 7 bases from J, with 12 bases between. Germline V gene lookup returns CDR1 MNHEY and CDR2 SVGEGT. In nucleotides, the CDR3 is TGTGCCAGCAGTTACCACCCTAACCGGCAGCCCCAGCATTTT. Protein sequence: CASSYHPNRQPQHF.

This chain joins TRBV5-1 and TRBJ2-7; 9 nucleotides match TRBD2. The CDR3 loop spans 14 amino acids. Per germline, CDR1 SGHRS and CDR2 YFSETQ. The J segment lost 0 bases and the V segment lost 4 bases, leaving 2 bases of the junction unmatched. The CDR3 DNA reads TGCGCCAGCAGCCGGACTAGCGTCTCCTACGAGCAGTACTTC. Its translation is CASSRTSVSYEQYF.

This clonotype was found a few times. V gene TRBV4-2 combines with J gene TRBJ1-5; 12 nucleotides agree with TRBD1. Germline-derived CDR1 and CDR2 are LGHNA and YNFKEQ. V shed 0 bases and J 2 bases; nucleotides not matched to a gene: 5. This CDR3 has 18 amino acids. The CDR3 bases are TGTGCCAGCAGCCAAGATTGGGGACAGGGGGCCGGCAATCAGCCCCAGCATTTT. Its protein product is CASSQDWGQGAGNQPQHF.

This clonotype was recorded a few times. The chain couples TRBV29-1 to TRBJ1-1, with D hard to call. The V end was cut by 4 bases, the J end by 4 bases, with 13 bases between. The CDR3 extends over 13 amino acids. Germline V gives CDR1 SQVTM, CDR2 ANQGSEA. In nucleotides, the CDR3 is TGCAGCGTTGGCCATGGGGTGCGCACTGAAGCTTTCTTT. This codes for CSVGHGVRTEAFF.

This clonotype was seen a handful of times. The rearrangement links TRBV7-8 to TRBJ2-7; unclear D gene. CDR1 and CDR2 from the germline V gene are SGHVS and FQNEAQ. Trimming pared 0 bases from V and 3 bases from J, leaving 9 bases between. CDR3 length: 14 amino acids. CDR3 in amino acids: CASSLAGPLYEQYF. As DNA, the CDR3 is TGTGCCAGCAGCTTAGCCGGCCCACTCTACGAGCAGTACTTC.

This clonotype was picked up a small number of times. The rearrangement links TRBV5-1 to TRBJ2-7; a weak D match, TRBD2 (5 bases). In germline, CDR1 is SGHRS, CDR2 YFSETQ. This CDR3 comprises 15 residues. The ends were cut back, 5 bases at V and 5 bases at J, with 20 bases in the middle. The CDR3 region is CASRAGEGLDDEQYV. The DNA for the CDR3 is TGCGCCAGCAGGGCGGGTGAGGGCTTAGACGACGAGCAGTACGTC.

The chain combines TRBV27 with TRBJ1-1; TRBD1 matches at 7 bases. Germline values: CDR1 MNHEY, CDR2 SMNVEV (reference sequence). Trimming at V came to 5 bases and at J to 3 bases, leaving 6 bases not matched to a gene. The CDR3 is 14 residues long. As DNA, the CDR3 is TGTGCCAGCAGTAGTCAGGGGGTGTACACTGAAGCTTTCTTT. Its protein is CASSSQGVYTEAFF.

This rearrangement joins TRBV7-9 to TRBJ1-6; TRBD1 is a possible D gene (5 bases). V was clipped by 4 bases and J by 5 bases, with 9 bases between them. The CDR3 has 14 amino acids. Germline V gene lookup returns CDR1 SEHNR and CDR2 FQNEAQ (reference sequence). DNA for the CDR3: TGTGCCAGCAGCTCTTTCAGGGATAATTCACCCCTCCACTTT. This codes for CASSSFRDNSPLHF.

The rearrangement links TRBV5-1 to TRBJ2-7; perhaps TRBD1 as D (6 bases). Trimming shortened V by 0 bases and J by 3 bases, and 10 bases separated the two germline ends. Per germline, CDR1 SGHRS and CDR2 YFSETQ. CDR3 length equals 14 residues. The CDR3 coding sequence is TGCGCCAGCAGCTTGGCCTTAGGGGGCTACGAGCAGTACGTC. Protein: CASSLALGGYEQYV.

The V gene is TRBV6-2 or TRBV6-3, the J gene TRBJ2-7, with 8 positions matching TRBD1. The germline CDR1 and CDR2 sequences are MNHEY and SVGEGT. CDR3 size: 13 residues. After removal of 6 bases from V and 6 bases from J, the junction contained 7 bases not matched to a gene. The CDR3 DNA sequence: TGTGCCAGCAGCCGAGGACAGGGCAGCGAGCAGTACGTC. This sequence encodes CASSRGQGSEQYV.

This clonotype came up a few times. The rearrangement links TRBV7-9 to TRBJ2-7, with D hard to call. The CDR3 loop spans 13 amino acids. Germline V lookup: CDR1 SEHNR, CDR2 FQNEAQ (reference sequence). The germline V and J ends were trimmed by 1 base and 3 bases, with 7 bases remaining between them. CDR3 amino acids: CASSLGSNYEQYF. DNA for the CDR3: TGTGCCAGCAGCTTAGGTTCCAACTACGAGCAGTACTTC.

This clonotype has a count of ten or more. The chain links TRBV5-4 to TRBJ1-6; no definite D call. The ends were cut back, 4 bases at V and 14 bases at J, with 22 bases in the middle. The germline V gene has CDR1 SGHNT and CDR2 YYREEE (reference sequence). The CDR3 consists of 15 residues. The CDR3 sequence is CASSPGLEHGFSLHF. In DNA form, the CDR3 reads TGTGCCAGCAGCCCCGGGTTGGAACACGGTTTTTCCCTCCACTTT.

Here the CDR3 reads CASCRDTQETQYF. The CDR3 nucleotides read TGTGCCAGCTGCCGGGACACCCAAGAGACCCAGTACTTC. The chain carries TRBV6-6 and TRBJ2-5; TRBD1 is a possible D gene (6 bases). The germline V gene has CDR1 MNHNY and CDR2 SVGAGI (reference sequence). The CDR3 loop spans 13 amino acids. V was trimmed by 8 bases and J by 1 base, leaving 11 bases between them.

The rearrangement uses TRBV7-9 and TRBJ1-2; 8 bases map to TRBD1. Germline CDR1 reads SEHNR; CDR2 reads FQNEAQ (reference sequence). The CDR3 consists of 14 residues. V gave up 0 bases and J gave up 4 bases; unmatched junction bases: 1. CDR3 region: CASSLATGGYGYTF. DNA of the CDR3: TGTGCCAGCAGCTTAGCTACAGGGGGCTATGGCTACACCTTC.

This clonotype was detected only a few times. The chain has TRBV5-1 and TRBJ2-7; perhaps TRBD1 as D (6 bases). The CDR3 spans 14 residues. V shed 4 bases and J shed 0 bases, with 11 bases lying between them. CDR1 and CDR2 from the germline V gene are SGHRS and YFSETQ. This CDR3 is CASSHGQNSYEQYF. The CDR3 DNA follows: TGCGCCAGCAGCCACGGACAGAACTCCTACGAGCAGTACTTC.

This clonotype has more than one count but fewer than ten. The CDR3 region has the DNA TGCAGCGGTGCAGGGGTTCGCACTGAAGCTTTCTTT. This translates into CSGAGVRTEAFF. V usage is TRBV29-1 and J usage is TRBJ1-1, with a tentative D call TRBD1 (6 bases). Trimming cost V 7 bases and J 4 bases, with 13 bases left between them. The CDR3 extends over 12 amino acids. Germline V gene data show CDR1 as SQVTM and CDR2 as ANQGSEA.

This clonotype was picked up one time. The chain is built from TRBV18 and TRBJ2-7, with D perhaps TRBD2 (5 bases). Germline V gene data show CDR1 as KGHSH and CDR2 as LQKENI. CDR3 length: 14 amino acids. V was trimmed by 6 bases and J by 6 bases, leaving 18 bases between them. CDR3 nucleotides: TGTGCCAGCTCTTACCTCGGGGAAACTGCCGAGCAGTACTTC. This translates into CASSYLGETAEQYF.

This clonotype was picked up a small number of times. The rearrangement joins TRBV4-3 to TRBJ2-6, with D possibly TRBD2 on 5 matching bases. V shed 3 bases and J shed 1 base, with 7 bases lying between them. Germline loops: CDR1 LGHNA, CDR2 YSLEER. There are 15 residues in the CDR3. CDR3 amino acids: CASSHTGSGANVLTF. CDR3 in DNA: TGCGCCAGCAGCCACACGGGGTCTGGGGCCAACGTCCTGACTTTC.

The chain has TRBV12-3 or TRBV12-4 and TRBJ1-2; 7 nucleotides align to TRBD1. After removal of 8 bases from V and 6 bases from J, the junction contained 6 bases not matched to a gene. This CDR3 region has 12 residues. The CDR3 is CASQTGRHGYTF. CDR3 nucleotide sequence: TGTGCCAGCCAGACAGGGCGGCATGGCTACACCTTC.

The rearrangement links TRBV5-6 to TRBJ1-2, with D possibly being TRBD1 (5 bases). Trimming shortened V by 4 bases and J by 2 bases, and 15 bases separated the two germline ends. Germline-derived CDR1 and CDR2 are SGHDT and YYEEEE. The CDR3 runs 15 residues. The CDR3 reads CASSEGTPVNYGYTF. The DNA of the CDR3 is TGTGCCAGCAGCGAGGGGACGCCGGTCAACTATGGCTACACCTTC.

The rearrangement uses TRBV28 and TRBJ1-1; no firm D call. Per germline, CDR1 MDHEN and CDR2 SYDVKM. The germline V and J ends were trimmed by 0 bases and 4 bases, with 9 bases remaining between them. This CDR3 spans 14 amino acids. CDR3 loop: CASSLWTTGTEAFF. CDR3 nucleotides: TGTGCCAGCAGTTTATGGACCACTGGCACTGAAGCTTTCTTT.

This clonotype was detected a few times. The rearrangement uses TRBV19 and TRBJ2-7; maybe TRBD2 (6 bases). Trimming took 4 bases from V and 6 from J, leaving 10 bases between them. Germline CDR1 reads LNHDA; CDR2 reads SQIVND (reference sequence). CDR3 size: 12 residues. CDR3 residues: CASSTNGGEQYF. CDR3 nucleotide sequence: TGTGCCAGTAGTACCAACGGGGGCGAGCAGTACTTC.

The gene calls are TRBV6-4 and TRBJ1-6; D is unclear. Germline V gene sequence: CDR1 MRHNA, CDR2 SNTAGT. The V end was cut by 4 bases, the J end by 8 bases, with 18 bases between. This CDR3 is built from 16 residues. The CDR3 region is CASSARKRERDSPLHF. The DNA of the CDR3 is TGTGCCAGCAGTGCTCGCAAGAGGGAAAGGGATTCACCCCTCCACTTT.

This clonotype came up a few times. The chain joins TRBV20-1 to TRBJ2-5; D might be TRBD1 (6 bases). Trimming shortened V by 3 bases and J by 4 bases, and 18 bases separated the two germline ends. Germline V lookup: CDR1 DFQATT, CDR2 SNEGSKA (reference sequence). CDR3 length: 15 residues. The CDR3 bases are TGCAGTGCTAGTGATCGACAGCTAGGGGGAGAGACCCAGTACTTC. Encoded protein: CSASDRQLGGETQYF.

This clonotype was recorded at least ten times. The chain recombines TRBV12-3 or TRBV12-4 with TRBJ2-7; D gene ambiguous. The CDR3 is 13 residues long. V lost 2 bases to trimming and J lost 5 bases, with 10 bases between them. In nucleotides, the CDR3 is TGTGCCAGCAGTTTAAGTTTTACAGACGAGCAGTACTTC. Translating it yields CASSLSFTDEQYF.

This clonotype was counted only a few times. This sequence joins TRBV29-1 and TRBJ1-4, with D perhaps TRBD1 (5 bases). CDR3 length: 14 amino acids. Looked up from germline, CDR1 is SQVTM and CDR2 is ANQGSEA. V was shortened by 0 bases and J by 5 bases, with 10 bases between the two germline ends. This chain's CDR3 is CSVEERGSNEKLFF. The CDR3 DNA sequence: TGCAGCGTTGAAGAGAGGGGCTCCAATGAAAAACTGTTTTTT.

The chain employs TRBV7-2 and TRBJ2-5; tentatively, D is TRBD2 (6 bases). The germline V gene has CDR1 SGHTA and CDR2 FQGNSA. The CDR3 is made up of 15 amino acids. Trimming took 2 bases from V and 4 from J, leaving 14 bases between them. The CDR3 reads CASSLSGPGGETQYF. DNA for the CDR3: TGTGCCAGCAGCTTAAGCGGGCCCGGGGGAGAGACCCAGTACTTC.

This clonotype has a handful of counts. This rearrangement joins TRBV19 to TRBJ1-1; D is unresolved. Germline CDR1 LNHDA, CDR2 SQIVND (reference sequence). With 3 bases removed from V and 2 bases from J, the gap between germline ends came to 7 bases. The CDR3 totals 13 residues. The CDR3 DNA follows: TGTGCCAGTAGTATGACGGGAAACACTGAAGCTTTCTTT. Translated, it gives CASSMTGNTEAFF.

The rearrangement uses TRBV5-1 and TRBJ1-1; D is possibly TRBD1 (5 bases). Germline assignment: CDR1 SGHRS and CDR2 YFSETQ. There are 14 residues in the CDR3. Deletions cut 0 bases from V and 4 bases from J, with 10 bases between. CDR3 DNA: TGCGCCAGCAGCTTGGAGTTTAGGGGCACTGAAGCTTTCTTT. Translating gives CASSLEFRGTEAFF. The full variable domain, its missing parts supplied by reference TRBV5-1 and TRBJ1-1, is KAGVTQTPRYLIKTRGQQVTLSCSPISGHRSVSWYQQTPGQGLQFLFEYFSETQRNKGNFPGRFSGRQFSNSRSEMNVSTLELGDSALYLCASSLEFRGTEAFFGQGTRLTVV.

This clonotype was seen many times. The chain employs TRBV5-1 and TRBJ2-7; D is unresolved. With 2 bases removed from V and 0 bases from J, the gap between germline ends came to 12 bases. Germline assignment: CDR1 SGHRS and CDR2 YFSETQ. The CDR3 is made up of 15 amino acids. The chain's CDR3 is CASSFVVVGSYEQYF. In DNA form, the CDR3 reads TGCGCCAGCAGCTTTGTAGTTGTTGGCTCCTACGAGCAGTACTTC.

This clonotype has just a few counts. The genes are TRBV6-6 and TRBJ1-2; D unclear. This CDR3 has 15 amino acids. Germline CDR1 reads MNHNY; CDR2 reads SVGAGI (reference sequence). V was shortened by 3 bases and J by 6 bases, with 17 bases between the two germline ends. The CDR3 region has the DNA TGTGCCAGCAGTTATTCCGGGGTCGGATCGAATGGCTACACCTTC. Residues: CASSYSGVGSNGYTF.

In its sample, this clonotype was seen a few times. The genes are TRBV6-4 and TRBJ2-7, with D maybe TRBD1 (6 bases). Germline V CDR1 and CDR2: MRHNA, SNTAGT. The CDR3 has 13 amino acids. V was shortened by 4 bases and J by 6 bases, with 13 bases between the two germline ends. The CDR3, as DNA: TGTGCCAGCAGTGTCGTACAGGGACGCGAGCAGTACTTC. Its translation is CASSVVQGREQYF.